Detailed here is one T cell receptor beta chain. Its antigen is currently unknown. The data originate from a study of T cells after posttransplantation cyclophosphamide. Study results and caveats: TRB clonality was highly associated with recipient CMV seropositivity and reactivation. Later post-transplant blood repertoires were often dominated by donor CD8+ memory clones. Skin or GI-infiltrating T cells shared few TRB sequences with blood.

The CDR3 has 15 residues. Trimming pared 0 bases from V and 5 bases from J, leaving 12 bases between. Germline CDR1 is SGDLS and CDR2 is YYNGEE. The method was immunoSEQ multiplex PCR; TCRdb's version includes in-frame clones alone and lacks a portion of them. The sample includes roughly 34,000 clones, none of them occurring once. The clonotype was recovered from a woman in her twenties or thirties in good health and a related stem cell transplant donor. The sequenced sample consisted of PBMCs. The chain couples TRBV9 to TRBJ1-5; TRBD1 might be the D (6 bases). The CDR3 protein is CASSVATGPDQPQHF. CDR3 in DNA: TGTGCCAGCAGCGTAGCTACAGGGCCTGATCAGCCCCAGCATTTT. The full variable domain, its missing parts supplied by reference TRBV9 and TRBJ1-5, is DSGVTQTPKHLITATGQRVTLRCSPRSGDLSVYWYQQSLDQGLQFLIQYYNGEERAKGNILERFSAQQFPDLHSELNLSSLELGDSALYFCASSVATGPDQPQHFGDGTRLSIL.